This T cell receptor (beta chain) was found in a study of T cell repertoires in cytomegalovirus infection. Study background: The authors used CMV epitopes that were HLA-C-restricted (recently identified) and HLA-B-restricted (well studied). Both CMV infection and a matching HLA type were indicated by public TCR beta signatures. Study-wide results and caveats: CMV-specific TCR beta clonotypes restricted by HLA-C were the ones dominating the ex vivo response.

This clonotype was counted only a few times. The antigen is unknown. One entry per CDR3 protein, called by TCRdb with MiXCR from the reads. The repertoire has 700,000 to 850,000 distinct CDR3 sequences, 30% to 35% of them found once; the top ten carry under 15%. Sample: cultured CD8+ T cells from PBMCs, taken from culture after CMV antigen stimulation. This clonotype was obtained from a human donor in good health (CMV status not recorded). Some clones in this sample may be carry-over from other donors' samples.

CDR3 sequence: CASSLGTRAFF. As DNA, the CDR3 is TGTGCCAGCAGTTTAGGGACAAGAGCTTTCTTT. J is TRBJ1-1 and V is TRBV12-3 or TRBV12-4; weak D call: TRBD1 (5 bases). V dropped 1 base and J dropped 10 bases, with 7 bases sitting between them. There are 11 residues in the CDR3.